This T cell receptor beta chain is drawn from a study of radiotherapy plus CTLA-4 blockade in lung cancer. Study-level information: Overall, less than 20% of patients showed an objective response, while 31% attained disease control. Findings and limits, study-wide: Radiotherapy with ipilimumab was followed by blood expansion of tumor-derived clones.

Assay: immunoSEQ multiplex PCR; the TCRdb copy retains only in-frame clones and omits some. Of around 37,000 clones in the sample, about 69% were seen once. As to this clone: The antigen is undetermined.

Lung cancer patients with chemo-refractory metastatic non-small-cell disease were given focal radiation plus CTLA-4 blockade with ipilimumab. The germline V gene has CDR1 SGHRS and CDR2 YFSETQ. V was clipped by 2 bases and J by 5 bases, with 20 bases between them. The CDR3 extends over 17 amino acids. This material consisted of peripheral blood, taken from a patient treated with radiotherapy plus ipilimumab. The chain combines TRBV5-1 with TRBJ2-1; a weak D match, TRBD2 (6 bases). This receptor was identified in a human donor with non-small cell lung cancer that progressed on radiotherapy plus ipilimumab. DNA for the CDR3: TGCGCCAGCAGCTTCAACTATACTAGCAGCTTCCACAATGAGCAGTTCTTC. Amino acid sequence: CASSFNYTSSFHNEQFF. The full variable domain, its missing parts supplied by reference TRBV5-1 and TRBJ2-1, is KAGVTQTPRYLIKTRGQQVTLSCSPISGHRSVSWYQQTPGQGLQFLFEYFSETQRNKGNFPGRFSGRQFSNSRSEMNVSTLELGDSALYLCASSFNYTSSFHNEQFFGPGTRLTVL.